A selection of T cell receptor beta chains follows, all from one sample in a study of T cell responses to AZD1222 COVID-19 vaccine. Generated by immunoSEQ multiplex PCR, the TCRdb table keeps only in-frame clones and is missing some. The table has around 140,000 clones, around 90% seen once. Sequenced material: peripheral blood, taken 28 days after the second AZD1222 dose. These receptors were collected from an adult who received the AZD1222 COVID-19 vaccine. The CDR3 runs from the conserved cysteine through the conserved F or W. The D gene is left open where the match is weak. Expanded clones are given a class, and other clones once, few, many or no size at all.

CSASRINQGTGLGYNSPLHF TGCAGTGCTAGTCGAATAAACCAGGGGACAGGGCTAGGCTATAATTCACCCCTCCACTTT TRBJ1-6 NA TRBD1 20 TRBV20-1
CASSIEASGMNEQFF TGTGCCAGTAGTATTGAGGCTAGCGGGATGAATGAGCAGTTCTTC TRBJ2-1 NA TRBD2 15 TRBV19
CASSSQQGTNTGELFF TGTGCCAGCAGTTCTCAACAGGGCACGAACACCGGGGAGCTGTTTTTT TRBJ2-2 NA NA 16 TRBV6-6
CASSLGISRLSSYEQYF TGTGCCAGCAGCTTAGGTATAAGCCGGTTAAGCTCCTACGAGCAGTACTTC TRBJ2-7 NA NA 17 TRBV7-2
CASSNRDPKVGGYTF TGTGCCAGTAGTAACCGGGACCCCAAGGTCGGGGGCTACACCTTC TRBJ1-2 NA NA 15 TRBV19
CASSLAPMYSYNSPLHF TGTGCCAGCAGCTTAGCTCCGATGTACTCCTATAATTCACCCCTCCACTTT TRBJ1-6 NA NA 17 TRBV7-2
CASSLGGNQETQYF TGTGCCAGCAGCTTAGGCGGCAACCAAGAGACCCAGTACTTC TRBJ2-5 once NA 14 TRBV7-8
CASSQEDRSGYTF TGTGCCAGCAGCCAAGAAGACAGGAGTGGCTACACCTTC TRBJ1-2 NA NA 13 TRBV3-1/TRBV3-2
CASRRAGEQYF TGTGCCAGCAGGCGTGCGGGCGAGCAGTACTTC TRBJ2-7 NA NA 11 TRBV6-5
CASSRSDRSEKLFF TGTGCCAGCAGCCGTTCCGACAGGAGTGAAAAACTGTTTTTT TRBJ1-4 NA NA 14 TRBV3-1/TRBV3-2
CASSLGLEQFF TGTGCCAGCAGCTTGGGCCTTGAGCAGTTCTTC TRBJ2-1 NA NA 11 TRBV5-6
CASSLWGASSYNEQFF TGCGCCAGCAGCTTGTGGGGCGCTAGCTCCTACAATGAGCAGTTCTTC TRBJ2-1 NA NA 16 TRBV5-1
CASSQVGGSGANVLTF TGCGCCAGCAGCCAAGTGGGAGGGTCTGGGGCCAACGTCCTGACTTTC TRBJ2-6 NA TRBD2 16 TRBV4-3
CASSFTGTHTTGGYTF TGTGCCAGCAGTTTTACCGGGACACATACGACCGGTGGCTACACCTTC TRBJ1-2 NA NA 16 TRBV27
CASSLELGEYGYTF TGTGCCAGCAGCTTAGAGCTGGGAGAGTATGGCTACACCTTC TRBJ1-2 NA NA 14 TRBV7-8
CASSLRGGETQYF TGTGCCAGCAGCTTACGGGGAGGGGAGACCCAGTACTTC TRBJ2-5 NA TRBD2 13 TRBV7-9
CASSPGWAGGSSYEQYF TGCGCCAGCAGCCCGGGGTGGGCGGGAGGCAGCTCCTACGAGCAGTACTTC TRBJ2-7 NA TRBD2 17 TRBV5-1
CASSIQGGGEKLFF TGTGCCAGTAGCATCCAGGGAGGAGGAGAAAAACTGTTTTTT TRBJ1-4 once NA 14 TRBV19
CASKASWSPASYNEQFF TGTGCCAGTAAAGCTAGCTGGAGCCCCGCGTCTTACAATGAGCAGTTCTTC TRBJ2-1 NA NA 17 TRBV27
CAIMGTGANVLTF TGTGCCATCATGGGAACTGGGGCCAACGTCCTGACTTTC TRBJ2-6 NA NA 13 TRBV10-3
CASSRGQGFYEQFF TGTGCCAGCAGCCGGGGACAGGGGTTCTATGAGCAGTTCTTC TRBJ2-1 NA TRBD1 14 TRBV7-8
CATQGFSGTGELFF TGCGCCACCCAAGGATTTAGCGGCACCGGGGAGCTGTTTTTT TRBJ2-2 NA NA 14 TRBV10-2
CASSLGTWDTQYF TGTGCCAGCAGTCTCGGGACTTGGGATACGCAGTATTTT TRBJ2-3 NA NA 13 TRBV14
CASSLVGTWVRNTEAFF TGTGCCAGCAGCTTGGTCGGGACATGGGTGCGGAACACTGAAGCTTTCTTT TRBJ1-1 NA NA 17 TRBV5-4
CSVQLFGVNTIYF TGCAGCGTACAGTTGTTCGGGGTCAACACCATATATTTT TRBJ1-3 NA NA 13 TRBV29-1
CATRDRDMNTEAFF TGTGCCACCAGGGACAGAGACATGAACACTGAAGCTTTCTTT TRBJ1-1 NA NA 14 TRBV24-1
CASGTAKNIQYF TGTGCTAGTGGGACAGCCAAAAACATTCAGTACTTC TRBJ2-4 NA NA 12 TRBV12-5
CASSQSNGGNEQYF TGTGCCAGCAGCCAATCGAACGGGGGAAACGAGCAGTACTTC TRBJ2-7 NA NA 14 TRBV16
CASSIRAGIQGTEAFF TGTGCCAGTAGTATTCGGGCAGGGATACAGGGCACTGAAGCTTTCTTT TRBJ1-1 NA NA 16 TRBV19
CASSQGRVDEQYF TGTGCCAGCAGCCAAGGCCGAGTTGACGAGCAGTACTTC TRBJ2-7 NA NA 13 TRBV3-1/TRBV3-2
CASSQAGGWISEKLFF TGCGCCAGCAGCCAAGCCGGTGGGTGGATAAGTGAAAAACTGTTTTTT TRBJ1-4 NA NA 16 TRBV4-1
CAISGDRVNQPQHF TGTGCCATCAGCGGGGACAGGGTCAATCAGCCCCAGCATTTT TRBJ1-5 NA TRBD1 14 TRBV10-3
CASSPSTGERQETQYF TGTGCCAGCAGCCCTTCGACAGGGGAACGCCAAGAGACCCAGTACTTC TRBJ2-5 NA TRBD1 16 TRBV3-1/TRBV3-2
CATSREAFSTDTQYF TGTGCCACCAGCAGGGAGGCGTTCAGCACAGATACGCAGTATTTT TRBJ2-3 few NA 15 TRBV15
CSVLRGDTEAFF TGCAGCGTTCTAAGGGGGGACACTGAAGCTTTCTTT TRBJ1-1 NA NA 12 TRBV29-1
CASSPTGEAFF TGTGCCAGCAGCCCGACGGGTGAAGCTTTCTTT TRBJ1-1 NA NA 11 TRBV7-9
CASSLGVRTGEDQPQHF TGCGCCAGCAGCTTGGGAGTTCGGACAGGGGAGGATCAGCCCCAGCATTTT TRBJ1-5 NA TRBD1 17 TRBV5-1
CAISDRTVNTYEQYF TGTGCCATCAGTGACCGGACCGTTAACACCTACGAGCAGTACTTC TRBJ2-7 NA NA 15 TRBV10-3
CATPTAGRQPQHF TGTGCCACTCCGACCGCGGGCCGTCAGCCCCAGCATTTT TRBJ1-5 once NA 13 TRBV24-1
CASSVEGSYGYTF TGTGCCAGCAGCGTAGAAGGGAGCTATGGCTACACCTTC TRBJ1-2 NA NA 13 TRBV9
CSAWGGQAFF TGCAGTGCTTGGGGGGGGCAAGCTTTCTTT TRBJ1-1 NA NA 10 TRBV20-1
CASSFRGAGGYTF TGTGCCAGCAGTTTTCGGGGCGCAGGGGGCTACACCTTC TRBJ1-2 NA NA 13 TRBV12-3/TRBV12-4
CASSLRGQHSYEQYF TGCGCCAGCAGCTTGAGGGGACAGCATTCCTACGAGCAGTACTTC TRBJ2-7 NA TRBD1 15 TRBV5-1
CASSPTNYGYTF TGTGCCAGCAGTCCTACTAACTATGGCTACACCTTC TRBJ1-2 NA NA 12 TRBV12-3/TRBV12-4
CASSLSVGSPLHF TGTGCCAGCAGTTTAAGTGTGGGCTCACCCCTCCACTTT TRBJ1-6 NA NA 13 TRBV12-3/TRBV12-4
CASSLTGDQPQHF TGTGCCAGCAGTTTAACAGGGGATCAGCCCCAGCATTTT TRBJ1-5 NA TRBD1 13 TRBV28
CASSQGGLRLPSSYNEQFF TGTGCCAGCAGCCAGGGGGGACTACGACTTCCGAGCTCCTACAATGAGCAGTTCTTC TRBJ2-1 NA TRBD2 19 TRBV3-1/TRBV3-2
CAIRTMAGPEAFF TGTGCCATCAGGACCATGGCGGGGCCTGAAGCTTTCTTT TRBJ1-1 NA NA 13 TRBV10-3
CSASVASGSYEQYF TGCAGTGCTAGTGTGGCTAGCGGCTCCTACGAGCAGTACTTC TRBJ2-7 few TRBD2 14 TRBV20-1
CASSRQDREQYF TGTGCCAGCAGCAGACAGGATCGCGAGCAGTACTTC TRBJ2-7 NA NA 12 TRBV6-1
CASSSMGGIAFF TGTGCCAGCAGTTCCATGGGGGGCATAGCTTTCTTT TRBJ1-1 NA NA 12 TRBV28
CASSQDWGAPATEAFF TGCGCCAGCAGCCAAGATTGGGGGGCGCCGGCCACTGAAGCTTTCTTT TRBJ1-1 NA NA 16 TRBV4-3
CASSFREYYGYTF TGTGCCAGCAGCTTCAGAGAATACTATGGCTACACCTTC TRBJ1-2 NA NA 13 TRBV7-2
CASSSNGEKLFF TGTGCCAGCAGCAGCAACGGGGAAAAACTGTTTTTT TRBJ1-4 NA NA 12 TRBV11-2
CSASSGSGNEQFF TGCAGCGCATCTAGCGGGAGTGGAAATGAGCAGTTCTTC TRBJ2-1 NA TRBD2 13 TRBV29-1
CASSLDPTGGVSF TGTGCCAGCAGCTTAGATCCAACAGGGGGTGTTTCATTC TRBJ1-2 NA TRBD1 13 TRBV7-2
CASSSPGAGTSGWRGEQFF TGTGCCAGCAGCTCCCCAGGGGCCGGGACTAGCGGATGGCGTGGTGAGCAGTTCTTC TRBJ2-1 NA TRBD2 19 TRBV13